Listed below are T cell receptor beta chains from one sample, sequenced in a study of cytomegalovirus exposure and HLA in healthy donors. Assay: immunoSEQ multiplex PCR; the TCRdb copy retains only in-frame clones and omits some. Of approximately 75,000 clones listed, roughly 82% were seen once; the top ten hold 18%. Sequenced sample: PBMCs. The receptors originated from a man aged 65 to 85 in good health and CMV-seropositive. The CDR3 runs from the conserved cysteine through the conserved F or W. D genes are given only for firm matches. Clone size, where shown, is once, few, many, or a class for clones that have expanded.

J | size | D | V | DNA | CDR3
TRBJ1-5 | NA | NA | TRBV6-6 | TGTGCCAGCACCGAGGGCAATCAGCCCCAGCATTTT | CASTEGNQPQHF
TRBJ1-1 | many | NA | TRBV5-1 | TGCGCCAGCAGCGCCGGGACAACCAACACTGAAGCTTTCTTT | CASSAGTTNTEAFF
TRBJ2-3 | few | NA | TRBV5-1 | TGCGCCAGCAGCTTCCTAGAGGCAGATACGCAGTATTTT | CASSFLEADTQYF
TRBJ1-5 | NA | NA | TRBV27 | TGTGCCAGCGGAACACAGGGCAATCAGCCCCAGCATTTT | CASGTQGNQPQHF
TRBJ1-6 | NA | NA | TRBV4-1 | TGCGCCAGCAGCCAAGAACCCGGGATTGAGCGGTCACCCCTCCACTTT | CASSQEPGIERSPLHF
TRBJ1-5 | NA | NA | TRBV5-8 | TGTGCCAGCAGCTCACAGGTTAATCAGCCCCAGCATTTT | CASSSQVNQPQHF
TRBJ2-1 | few | TRBD2 | TRBV19 | TGTGCCAGTAGTAAGGTTAGCGGGAGAACCTACAATGAGCAGTTCTTC | CASSKVSGRTYNEQFF
TRBJ2-3 | NA | NA | TRBV5-1 | TGCGCCAGCAGCTTGGCCTCGGGGGGCCGAAACACAGATACGCAGTATTTT | CASSLASGGRNTDTQYF
TRBJ1-4 | NA | NA | TRBV19 | TGTGCCAGTAGTATCCCCAGGGAACGAGAAAAACTGTTTTTT | CASSIPREREKLFF
TRBJ1-6 | NA | NA | TRBV6-6 | TGTGCCAGCCATTCTAACGGGGGAGGTTCACCCCTCCACTTT | CASHSNGGGSPLHF
TRBJ2-1 | once | TRBD1 | TRBV6-4 | TGTGCCAGCAGAAACCCGGGACAGGGGGCCCGGGGGTTCTACAATGAGCAGTTCTTC | CASRNPGQGARGFYNEQFF
TRBJ1-2 | NA | NA | TRBV2 | TGTGCCAGCAGTGAAGTAGAACGGAACTATGGCTACACCTTC | CASSEVERNYGYTF
TRBJ1-2 | NA | TRBD1 | TRBV28 | TGTGCCAGCAGTTCTGGGACAGGGTTTACTCTTGGCTACACCTTC | CASSSGTGFTLGYTF
TRBJ1-2 | NA | TRBD1 | TRBV10-3 | TGTGCCATCAGTCGGGACAGTGGGGGCTACACCTTC | CAISRDSGGYTF
TRBJ1-1 | NA | NA | TRBV5-6 | TGTGCCAGCAGCTTAGCAACTGAAGCTTTCTTT | CASSLATEAFF
TRBJ2-7 | NA | NA | TRBV9 | TGTGCCAGCAGCCCGGACAGACTTATTCTGGGCGAGCAGTACTTC | CASSPDRLILGEQYF
TRBJ1-5 | NA | NA | TRBV4-3 | TGCGCCAGCAGCCAAGATCGAGGAGAAGCCTATCAGCCCCAGCATTTT | CASSQDRGEAYQPQHF
TRBJ2-7 | NA | TRBD2 | TRBV28 | TGTGCCAGCAAACGGGCGGGAGGACCCTACGAGCAGTACTTC | CASKRAGGPYEQYF
TRBJ2-7 | NA | TRBD1 | TRBV11-2 | TGTGCCAGCAGCTTGGACAGGGGTTTGAGGGAGCAGTACTTC | CASSLDRGLREQYF
TRBJ1-3 | NA | TRBD1 | TRBV6-5 | TGTGCCAGCAGTTACACGGGGACAGGCTCTGGAAACACCATATATTTT | CASSYTGTGSGNTIYF
TRBJ2-7 | NA | NA | TRBV21-1 | TGTGCCAGCAGCAAAGGAGGGGCAGGGGCCTACGAGCAGTACTTC | CASSKGGAGAYEQYF
TRBJ2-7 | NA | NA | TRBV4-2 | TGTGCCAGCAGCCAAGTCCCTAGGTCTCCCGCCGAGCAGTACTTC | CASSQVPRSPAEQYF
TRBJ1-3 | once | NA | TRBV28 | TGTGCCAGCAGGGCCCAGGGCTCTGGAAACACCATATATTTT | CASRAQGSGNTIYF
TRBJ2-2 | NA | NA | TRBV6-6 | TGTGCCAGCAGTAGCGGAACCGGGGAGCTGTTTTTT | CASSSGTGELFF
TRBJ1-5 | NA | NA | TRBV18 | TGTGCCAGCTCACCTGTCCGGCTCGCAGGTCAGCCCCAGCATTTT | CASSPVRLAGQPQHF
TRBJ1-6 | NA | NA | TRBV20-1 | TGCAGTGCTCGGTGGTCACCCCTCCACTTT | CSARWSPLHF
TRBJ2-3 | NA | TRBD2 | TRBV2 | TGTGCCAGCAGACCGGGACTAGCGGACACTAGCACAGATACGCAGTATTTT | CASRPGLADTSTDTQYF
TRBJ2-5 | NA | TRBD2 | TRBV4-2 | TGTGCCAGCAGCCAAGTGGGGGGACTAGCGGGAGCAGGGGAGACCCAGTACTTC | CASSQVGGLAGAGETQYF
TRBJ2-7 | NA | NA | TRBV11-2 | TGTGCCAGCAGCCCCGTCCTGGGAGGCTCCTACGAGCAGTACTTC | CASSPVLGGSYEQYF
TRBJ2-1 | once | TRBD2 | TRBV29-1 | TGCAGCGGAAGTACTAGCGGGGAGACCAGTGAGCAGTTCTTC | CSGSTSGETSEQFF
TRBJ1-1 | NA | NA | TRBV7-3 | TGTGCCAGCAGCTTAACGTGGGGGCTTGAAGCTTTCTTT | CASSLTWGLEAFF
TRBJ2-3 | NA | TRBD2 | TRBV4-2 | TGTGCCAGCAGCCTTAGACTAGCGGGCGACACAGATACGCAGTATTTT | CASSLRLAGDTDTQYF
TRBJ1-1 | NA | NA | TRBV18 | TGTGCCAGCTCACCACCCACACGGAACACTGAAGCTTTCTTT | CASSPPTRNTEAFF
TRBJ2-1 | few | TRBD2 | TRBV6-4 | TGTGCCAGCAGTGACTCGATAGCGGGGGGGCGCAATGAGCAGTTCTTC | CASSDSIAGGRNEQFF
TRBJ2-5 | once | NA | TRBV5-1 | TGCGCCAGCAGCATAGGAGGGGAGGTAGAGACCCAGTACTTC | CASSIGGEVETQYF
TRBJ1-1 | NA | TRBD1 | TRBV6-4 | TGTGCCAGCAGAGCCGGGACAGGGGGCGCTGAAGCTTTCTTT | CASRAGTGGAEAFF
TRBJ2-4 | NA | TRBD1 | TRBV2 | TGTGCCAGTCTCCGGGACAGGGAGGACATTCAGTACTTC | CASLRDREDIQYF
TRBJ2-7 | NA | NA | TRBV29-1 | TGCAGCGTCGTAACAGGGTGGGAGCAGTACTTC | CSVVTGWEQYF
TRBJ2-3 | NA | NA | TRBV10-1 | TGCGCCAGCAGTCCGGGACATCTAAATACGCAGTATTTT | CASSPGHLNTQYF
TRBJ1-1 | few | NA | TRBV7-2 | TGTGCCAGCAGCCCCACAGGGTACGACGACACTGAAGCTTTCTTT | CASSPTGYDDTEAFF
TRBJ2-7 | NA | TRBD2 | TRBV9 | TGTGCCAGCAGCCCCGGGAGGGGGAACGAGCAGTACTTC | CASSPGRGNEQYF
TRBJ2-3 | NA | NA | TRBV11-2 | TGTGCCAGCAGCTTATTGTCGGATACGCAGTATTTT | CASSLLSDTQYF
TRBJ1-1 | NA | NA | TRBV5-1 | TGCGCCAGCAGCCCGTTTCTCGCCGGGACATCGAACACTGAAGCTTTCTTT | CASSPFLAGTSNTEAFF
TRBJ1-1 | NA | NA | TRBV7-8 | TGTGCCAGCAGGACTTCCGCCGAGGATGTGAACACTGAAGCTTTCTTT | CASRTSAEDVNTEAFF
TRBJ1-2 | NA | NA | TRBV5-3 | TGTGCCAGAAGCTTGGGGGAGGCGGACTATGGCTACACCTTC | CARSLGEADYGYTF
TRBJ1-1 | NA | NA | TRBV5-1 | TGCGCCAGCAGCTTCTCAGATCAAACTGAAGCTTTCTTT | CASSFSDQTEAFF
TRBJ2-2 | once | TRBD2 | TRBV5-4 | TGTGCCAGCAGCTTAGCGGGAGGGCGAGCCGGGGAGCTGTTTTTT | CASSLAGGRAGELFF
TRBJ1-5 | NA | NA | TRBV27 | TGTGCCAGCAGTTTACAGGGGCGCAATCAGCCCCAGCATTTT | CASSLQGRNQPQHF
TRBJ1-4 | NA | NA | TRBV29-1 | TGCAGCGCCCTAACTAATGAAAAACTGTTTTTT | CSALTNEKLFF
TRBJ1-1 | NA | NA | TRBV19 | TGTGCCAGTAGTATAAGCAAGGGGGCTGAAGCTTTCTTT | CASSISKGAEAFF